The 22 T cell receptor beta chains given below trace back to one sample, sequenced in a study of T cell repertoires in cytomegalovirus infection. These receptors have no identified antigens. From the reads, TCRdb called clonotypes with MiXCR, one entry per CDR3 protein. The sample consists of some 800,000 distinct CDR3 sequences, approximately 29% of them appearing once. The source was cultured CD8+ T cells from PBMCs, collected from culture after CMV antigen stimulation. All receptors derive from a human donor in good health (CMV status not recorded). Some clones in this sample may be carry-over from other donors' samples.

The chain joins TRBV25-1 to TRBJ2-1; possible D gene TRBD2, 6 bases. V lost 10 bases, J lost 7 bases, and 14 bases lay in between. Germline values: CDR1 MGHDK, CDR2 SYGVNS. This CDR3 is 12 amino acids long. DNA for the CDR3: TGTGCCATTGGGACTGGCAGGAATGAGCAGTTCTTC. It translates to CAIGTGRNEQFF.

This clonotype came up a few times. The rearrangement uses TRBV11-3 and TRBJ2-7, with D unresolved. Germline values: CDR1 SGHNT, CDR2 YENEEA. The CDR3 contains 15 residues. V lost 5 bases and J lost 4, with 18 bases in between. The CDR3 DNA sequence: TGTGCCAGCAGCCTCCAACCGATTTTAGGTTACGAGCAGTACGTC. Translating gives CASSLQPILGYEQYV.

The chain employs TRBV28 and TRBJ2-1; a weak D match, TRBD1 (6 bases). CDR1 and CDR2 from the germline V gene are MDHEN and SYDVKM. Trimming removed 4 bases at V and 4 bases at J, with 11 bases between. CDR3 length: 14 amino acids. CDR3 in DNA: TGTGCCAGCAGTTGGGGGCCAGGATACAATGAGCAGTTCTTC. As protein: CASSWGPGYNEQFF.

This clonotype was seen repeatedly, ten times or more. The rearrangement links TRBV10-3 to TRBJ2-2; D is possibly TRBD2 (6 bases). The germline V gene encodes CDR1 ENHRY and CDR2 SYGVKD. The CDR3 is made up of 13 amino acids. V was shortened by 7 bases and J by 2 bases, with 8 bases between the two germline ends. CDR3 sequence: CAINSGNTGELFF. The CDR3 DNA reads as TGTGCCATCAATAGCGGCAACACCGGGGAGCTGTTTTTT.

In its sample, this clonotype was seen a few times. This chain joins TRBV3-1 and TRBJ2-1; 9 positions agree with TRBD1. V lost 0 bases, J lost 9 bases, and 6 bases stayed unmatched. CDR1 LGHDT and CDR2 YNNKEL come from the germline V gene (reference sequence). CDR3 size: 15 residues. CDR3 in amino acids: CASSQDLTGGLEQFF. The CDR3 nucleotides are TGTGCCAGCAGCCAAGATCTAACAGGGGGCCTTGAGCAGTTCTTC.

This clonotype came up a few times. V and J are TRBV2 and TRBJ2-7; D remains unclear. Germline V lookup: CDR1 SNHLY, CDR2 FYNNEI. The CDR3 contains 15 residues. With 1 base removed from V and 6 bases from J, the gap between germline ends came to 16 bases. The CDR3 protein is CASSEVGFAVGEQYF. CDR3 coding DNA: TGTGCCAGCAGTGAAGTCGGGTTTGCGGTAGGCGAGCAGTACTTC. Together with reference TRBV2 and TRBJ2-7, the CDR3 gives the full variable domain: EPEVTQTPSHQVTQMGQEVILRCVPISNHLYFYWYRQILGQKVEFLVSFYNNEISEKSEIFDDQFSVERPDGSNFTLKIRSTKLEDSAMYFCASSEVGFAVGEQYFGPGTRLTVT.

This clonotype was counted between two and nine times. The chain has TRBV6-5 and TRBJ2-5; 10 bases are shared with TRBD2. Germline V CDR1 and CDR2: MNHEY, SVGAGI. The trim removed 6 bases at V and 9 bases at J, leaving 22 bases unmatched. The CDR3 totals 18 residues. The CDR3 region is CASSRGFEVAGGLWAQYF. The CDR3 nucleotides are TGTGCCAGCAGCCGGGGGTTCGAGGTAGCGGGGGGATTATGGGCCCAGTACTTC.

The chain joins TRBV7-9 to TRBJ2-3; D is unresolved. Germline V gives CDR1 SEHNR, CDR2 FQNEAQ (reference sequence). Trimming removed 1 base from V and 6 bases from J, with 14 bases in between. The CDR3 contains 15 residues. The chain's CDR3 is CASSLDPLPRDTQYF. The CDR3 DNA is TGTGCCAGCAGCTTAGATCCGCTACCGAGGGATACGCAGTATTTT.

This clonotype was recorded at least ten times. DNA of the CDR3: TGTGCCAGCAGCTTAGAAGGGATTCCCCAGCATTTT. Amino acids: CASSLEGIPQHF. The chain joins TRBV7-8 to TRBJ1-5; D gene ambiguous. The V end lost 1 base, the J end lost 10 bases, and 8 bases lay between the germline ends. This CDR3 has 12 residues. Germline V gene lookup returns CDR1 SGHVS and CDR2 FQNEAQ. Supplemented by reference TRBV7-8 and TRBJ1-5, the full variable domain reads GAGVSQSPRYKVAKRGQDVALRCDPISGHVSLFWYQQALGQGPEFLTYFQNEAQLDKSGLPSDRFFAERPEGSVSTLKIQRTQQEDSAVYLCASSLEGIPQHFGDGTRLSIL.

This clonotype was detected only a few times. The rearrangement uses TRBV6-1 and TRBJ2-1; TRBD2 is a possible D gene (6 bases). CDR3 length: 16 amino acids. Per the germline V gene, CDR1 is MNHNS and CDR2 is SASEGT. The germline V and J ends were trimmed by 10 bases and 3 bases, with 22 bases remaining between them. The CDR3 nucleotides are TGTGCCACCCATCAACAACTAGCCCCAAACTACAATGAGCAGTTCTTC. The encoded protein is CATHQQLAPNYNEQFF.

This clonotype was observed a few times. V gene TRBV7-9 combines with J gene TRBJ1-3, with TRBD1 as a possible D gene (6 bases). Looked up from germline, CDR1 is SEHNR and CDR2 is FQNEAQ (reference sequence). V was cut by 5 bases and J by 3 bases, with 14 bases left in between. The CDR3 runs to 15 residues. Written as DNA, the CDR3 is TGTGCCAGCAGCCAACCGGGACAAGGTGGAAACACCATATATTTT. Translated: CASSQPGQGGNTIYF. Looking up the rest from reference TRBV7-9 and TRBJ1-3 gives the full variable domain: DTGVSQNPRHKITKRGQNVTFRCDPISEHNRLYWYRQTLGQGPEFLTYFQNEAQLEKSRLLSDRFSAERPKGSFSTLEIQRTEQGDSAMYLCASSQPGQGGNTIYFGEGSWLTVV.

The rearrangement uses TRBV28 and TRBJ1-2; 8 positions agree with TRBD1. With 2 bases clipped from V and 4 bases from J, the junction kept 3 bases outside the gene matches. CDR1 and CDR2 from the germline V gene are MDHEN and SYDVKM. The CDR3 has 14 amino acids. The CDR3 is CASSLSDRGYGYTF. The CDR3 DNA is TGTGCCAGCAGTTTAAGCGACAGGGGCTATGGCTACACCTTC.

In the case of this clonotype: A single base separates this from a much larger clone, so it may be a read error. Because it lacks the conserved phenylalanine or tryptophan at the end, this CDR3 is likely a read error. The rearrangement joins TRBV7-2 to TRBJ2-2; D remains ambiguous. This CDR3 has 13 residues. The V gene lost 3 bases and the J gene lost 5 bases, with 7 bases spanning the gap. CDR1 SGHTA and CDR2 FQGNSA come from the germline V gene. The CDR3 loop reads CASSFSRTGELFI. CDR3 DNA: TGTGCCAGCAGCTTCTCGAGGACCGGGGAGCTGTTTATT.

The chain joins TRBV28 to TRBJ1-1, with D unresolved. Germline CDR1 reads MDHEN; CDR2 reads SYDVKM. Trimming took 5 bases from V and 0 from J, leaving 16 bases between them. The CDR3 is made up of 16 amino acids. The CDR3 protein is CASSTSMMALNTEAFF. In DNA, the CDR3 is TGTGCCAGCAGTACCTCGATGATGGCCCTGAACACTGAAGCTTTCTTT.

The V and J genes are TRBV7-9 and TRBJ2-3; 7 bases are shared with TRBD2. The CDR3 loop spans 15 amino acids. In germline, CDR1 is SEHNR, CDR2 FQNEAQ (reference sequence). V gave up 5 bases and J gave up 0 bases; unmatched junction bases: 5. DNA for the CDR3: TGTGCCAGCAGCACGAGGCGGGGGAGCACAGATACGCAGTATTTT. It specifies CASSTRRGSTDTQYF.

The rearrangement links TRBV10-1 to TRBJ2-1; 11 bases are shared with TRBD1. CDR1 and CDR2 from the germline V gene are WNHNN and SYGVQD (reference sequence). CDR3 size: 15 residues. Germline trimming cut 4 bases from V and 7 bases from J; bases unmatched to any gene: 6. CDR3 in amino acids: CASSAGQGVSNEQFF. The CDR3 DNA sequence: TGCGCCAGCAGTGCGGGACAGGGGGTCTCTAATGAGCAGTTCTTC.

This chain links TRBV27 with TRBJ2-7, with D possibly TRBD1 on 5 matching bases. Germline CDR1 reads MNHEY; CDR2 reads SMNVEV (reference sequence). V lost 5 bases and J lost 5, with 16 bases in between. The CDR3 extends over 14 amino acids. CDR3 sequence reads: CASSPTTEPNEQYF. CDR3 in DNA: TGTGCCAGCAGTCCGACGACAGAACCTAACGAGCAGTACTTC.

This clonotype was detected only a few times. The gene calls are TRBV6-6 and TRBJ1-2; perhaps TRBD1 as D (5 bases). Germline assignment: CDR1 MNHNY and CDR2 SVGAGI (reference sequence). Trimming took off 6 bases at V and 3 bases at J, with 17 bases between the two ends. This CDR3 contains 15 residues. This CDR3 reads CASSPGVREHYGYTF. CDR3 in DNA: TGTGCCAGCAGCCCCGGGGTCAGGGAACACTATGGCTACACCTTC.

This chain connects TRBV4-1 to TRBJ1-2; 7 nucleotides align to TRBD1. This CDR3 contains 18 residues. V gave up 5 bases and J gave up 1 base; unmatched junction bases: 16. Germline V gives CDR1 MGHRA, CDR2 YSYEKL. The CDR3 region has the DNA TGCGCCAGCAGCGCAATGTGGGGACAGACCTTACTTAACTATGGCTACACCTTC. Protein sequence: CASSAMWGQTLLNYGYTF.

The rearrangement links TRBV11-2 to TRBJ2-2; 10 bases line up with TRBD1. Germline trimming cut 4 bases from V and 6 bases from J; bases unmatched to any gene: 5. This CDR3 has 15 amino acids. Germline V gene data show CDR1 as SGHAT and CDR2 as FQNNGV. The CDR3 region has the DNA TGTGCCAGCAGCTCCAGACAGGGGGCATCCGGGGAGCTGTTTTTT. This codes for CASSSRQGASGELFF.

The chain employs TRBV7-9 and TRBJ1-1, with unresolved D. The CDR3 sequence is 14 residues long. Germline V gene sequence: CDR1 SEHNR, CDR2 FQNEAQ (reference sequence). Trimming left V 5 bases short and J 2 bases short, with 12 bases between. CDR3 bases: TGTGCCAGCAGCAACACGACGGTAAACACTGAAGCTTTCTTT. Translating gives CASSNTTVNTEAFF.

The count of this clonotype is one. V is TRBV24-1 and J is TRBJ2-1; 10 positions agree with TRBD2. The germline gives CDR1 KGHDR, CDR2 SFDVKD. The junction had 10 bases not matched to a gene; V was cut back by 3 bases and J by 6 bases. CDR3 length: 17 amino acids. This CDR3 is CATSDNFRAGGGNEQFF. CDR3 nucleotides: TGTGCCACCAGTGATAACTTCCGAGCGGGGGGGGGCAATGAGCAGTTCTTC.